Below are 5 T cell receptor beta chains sequenced from a single sample in a study of blood T cell repertoires in COVID-19. The assay was immunoSEQ multiplex PCR, and TCRdb's table has in-frame clones only and misses some. The table includes about 160,000 clones, 92% detected once. The material sequenced was peripheral blood. The receptor set was obtained from a man aged 30 to 45 with COVID-19, enrolled during active disease.

This sequence joins TRBV15 and TRBJ2-3; 7 bases map to TRBD2. V was pared by 1 base and J by 6 bases, with 13 bases of the junction left unmatched. The CDR3 is 17 amino acids. Germline V CDR1 and CDR2: LNHNV, YYDKDF (reference sequence). CDR3 nucleotides: TGTGCCACCAGCAGAGTATTAAGCGGGGCGGCGGGGGATACGCAGTATTTT. Protein: CATSRVLSGAAGDTQYF.

This chain connects TRBV7-9 to TRBJ2-3; D unclear. The V end was cut by 8 bases, the J end by 2 bases, with 23 bases between. From germline, CDR1 is SEHNR and CDR2 FQNEAQ (reference sequence). This CDR3 is built from 17 residues. In DNA form, the CDR3 reads TGTGCCAGCGTCCTTACAATTGTATACCCCTTCACAGATACGCAGTATTTT. Translating gives CASVLTIVYPFTDTQYF.

In its sample, this clone was seen once. The chain combines TRBV29-1 with TRBJ2-7, with a tentative D call TRBD2 (6 bases). Trimming pared 7 bases from V and 3 bases from J, leaving 10 bases between. Germline-derived CDR1 and CDR2 are SQVTM and ANQGSEA. CDR3 length: 11 residues. CDR3 region: CSAGTYYEQYF. In DNA form, the CDR3 reads TGCAGCGCCGGGACTTACTACGAGCAGTACTTC.

This clone was seen just once. The V gene is TRBV11-2, the J gene TRBJ1-1; maybe TRBD1 (6 bases). The CDR3 is 14 amino acids. Germline CDR1 reads SGHAT; CDR2 reads FQNNGV. V was pared by 5 bases and J by 7 bases, with 17 bases between. The CDR3 reads CASSIRDIGVEAFF. The CDR3 DNA sequence: TGTGCCAGCAGCATCCGGGACATCGGCGTTGAAGCTTTCTTT. The full variable domain, its missing parts supplied by reference TRBV11-2 and TRBJ1-1, is EAGVAQSPRYKIIEKRQSVAFWCNPISGHATLYWYQQILGQGPKLLIQFQNNGVVDDSQLPKDRFSAERLKGVDSTLKIQPAKLEDSAVYLCASSIRDIGVEAFFGQGTRLTVV.

Only a few counts were recorded for this clone. The chain links TRBV29-1 to TRBJ2-1; tentative D call: TRBD1 (5 bases). The CDR3 runs 13 residues. Trimming took off 7 bases at V and 10 bases at J, with 20 bases between the two ends. Germline CDR1 is SQVTM and CDR2 is ANQGSEA. CDR3 sequence: CSARPRADGEQFF. CDR3 bases: TGCAGCGCCCGTCCCAGGGCTGACGGCGAGCAGTTCTTC.